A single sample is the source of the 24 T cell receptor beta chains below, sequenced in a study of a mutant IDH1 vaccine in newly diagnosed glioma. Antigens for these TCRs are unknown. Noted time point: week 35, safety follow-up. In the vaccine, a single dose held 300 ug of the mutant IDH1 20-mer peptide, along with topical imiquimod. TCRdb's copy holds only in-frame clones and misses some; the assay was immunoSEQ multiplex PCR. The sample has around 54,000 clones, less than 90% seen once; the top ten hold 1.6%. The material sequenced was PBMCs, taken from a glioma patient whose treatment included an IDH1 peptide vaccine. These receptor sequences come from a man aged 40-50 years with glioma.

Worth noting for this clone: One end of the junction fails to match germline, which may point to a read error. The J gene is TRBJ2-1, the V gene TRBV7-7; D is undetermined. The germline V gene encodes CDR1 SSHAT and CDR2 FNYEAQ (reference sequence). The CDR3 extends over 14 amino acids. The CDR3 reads CASSLSMTLAEQFF. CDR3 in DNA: TGTGCTAGCAGCTTATCCATGACCCTGGCTGAGCAGTTCTTC.

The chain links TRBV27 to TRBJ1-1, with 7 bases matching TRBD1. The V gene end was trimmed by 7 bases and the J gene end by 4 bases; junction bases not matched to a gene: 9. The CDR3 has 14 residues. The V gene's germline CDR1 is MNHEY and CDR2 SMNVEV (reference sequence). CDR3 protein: CASNLLRDSTEAFF. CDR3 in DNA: TGTGCCAGCAACTTACTCCGGGACAGCACTGAAGCTTTCTTT.

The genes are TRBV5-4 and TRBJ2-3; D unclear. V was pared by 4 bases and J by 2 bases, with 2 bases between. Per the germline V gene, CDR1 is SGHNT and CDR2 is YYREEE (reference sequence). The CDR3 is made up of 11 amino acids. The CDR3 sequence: CASSVTDTQYF. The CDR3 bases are TGTGCCAGCAGCGTCACAGATACGCAGTATTTT.

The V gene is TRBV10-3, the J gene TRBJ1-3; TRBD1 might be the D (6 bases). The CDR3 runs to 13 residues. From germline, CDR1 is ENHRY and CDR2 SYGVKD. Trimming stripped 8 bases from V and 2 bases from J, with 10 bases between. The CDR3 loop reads CAICRGTGNTIYF. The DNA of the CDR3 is TGTGCCATCTGTAGGGGGACTGGAAACACCATATATTTT.

The CDR3 is CASSLMTGYGYTF. The CDR3 nucleotides are TGTGCCAGCAGTTTGATGACAGGCTATGGCTACACCTTC. The V call is TRBV25-1, the J call TRBJ1-2, with D perhaps matching TRBD1 (6 bases). V gave up 5 bases and J gave up 4 bases, with 11 bases separating them. The germline CDR1 and CDR2 sequences are MGHDK and SYGVNS. This CDR3 comprises 13 residues.

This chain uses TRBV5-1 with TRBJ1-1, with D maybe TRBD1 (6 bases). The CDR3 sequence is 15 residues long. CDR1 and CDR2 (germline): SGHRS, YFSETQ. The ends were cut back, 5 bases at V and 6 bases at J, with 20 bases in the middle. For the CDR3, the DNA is TGCGCCAGCAGTCTAGGACAGAGGGGGTTTGCTGAAGCTTTCTTT. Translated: CASSLGQRGFAEAFF.

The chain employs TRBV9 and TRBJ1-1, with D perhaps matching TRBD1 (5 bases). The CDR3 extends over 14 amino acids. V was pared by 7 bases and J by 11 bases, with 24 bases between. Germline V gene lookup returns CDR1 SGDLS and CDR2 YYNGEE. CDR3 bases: TGTGCCAGCCGGCGCCGAATGGGGGGATCCATGGCTTTCTTT. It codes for CASRRRMGGSMAFF.

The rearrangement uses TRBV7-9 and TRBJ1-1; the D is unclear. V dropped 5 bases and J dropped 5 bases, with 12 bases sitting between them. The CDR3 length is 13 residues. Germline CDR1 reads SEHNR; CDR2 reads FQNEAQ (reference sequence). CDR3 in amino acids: CASSPGRRTEAFF. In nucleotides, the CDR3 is TGTGCCAGCAGCCCCGGTAGGAGGACTGAAGCTTTCTTT. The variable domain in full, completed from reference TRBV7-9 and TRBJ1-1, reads DTGVSQNPRHKITKRGQNVTFRCDPISEHNRLYWYRQTLGQGPEFLTYFQNEAQLEKSRLLSDRFSAERPKGSFSTLEIQRTEQGDSAMYLCASSPGRRTEAFFGQGTRLTVV.

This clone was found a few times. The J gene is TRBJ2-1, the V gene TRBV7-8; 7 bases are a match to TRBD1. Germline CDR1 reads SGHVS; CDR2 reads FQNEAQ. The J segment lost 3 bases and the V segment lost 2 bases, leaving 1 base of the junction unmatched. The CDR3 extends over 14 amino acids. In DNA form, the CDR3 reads TGTGCCAGCAGCTTACGACAGGGCTACAATGAGCAGTTCTTC. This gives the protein CASSLRQGYNEQFF.

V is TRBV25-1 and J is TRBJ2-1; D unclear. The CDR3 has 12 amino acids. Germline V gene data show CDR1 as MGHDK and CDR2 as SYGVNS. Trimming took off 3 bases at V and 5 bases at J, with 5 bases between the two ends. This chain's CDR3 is CASSDYNNEQFF. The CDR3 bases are TGTGCCAGCAGTGATTACAACAATGAGCAGTTCTTC.

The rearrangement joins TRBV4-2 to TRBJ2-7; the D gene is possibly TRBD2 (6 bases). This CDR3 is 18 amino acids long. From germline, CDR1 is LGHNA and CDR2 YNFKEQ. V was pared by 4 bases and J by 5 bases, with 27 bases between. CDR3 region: CASSPHGVKAGIRNEQYF. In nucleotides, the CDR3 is TGTGCCAGCAGCCCCCACGGGGTGAAGGCGGGGATCAGGAACGAGCAGTACTTC.

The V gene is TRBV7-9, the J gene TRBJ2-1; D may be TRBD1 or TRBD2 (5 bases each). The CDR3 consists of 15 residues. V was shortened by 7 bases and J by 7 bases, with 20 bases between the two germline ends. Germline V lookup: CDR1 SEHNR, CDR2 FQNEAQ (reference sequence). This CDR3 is CASTEGTLRWNEQFF. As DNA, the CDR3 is TGTGCCAGCACCGAAGGGACCCTAAGGTGGAATGAGCAGTTCTTC.

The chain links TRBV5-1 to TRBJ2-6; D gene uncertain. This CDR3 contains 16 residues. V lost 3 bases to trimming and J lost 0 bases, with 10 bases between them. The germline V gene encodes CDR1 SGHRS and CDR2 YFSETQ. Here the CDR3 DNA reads TGCGCCAGCAGCTCCACGGCGATCTCTGGGGCCAACGTCCTGACTTTC. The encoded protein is CASSSTAISGANVLTF.

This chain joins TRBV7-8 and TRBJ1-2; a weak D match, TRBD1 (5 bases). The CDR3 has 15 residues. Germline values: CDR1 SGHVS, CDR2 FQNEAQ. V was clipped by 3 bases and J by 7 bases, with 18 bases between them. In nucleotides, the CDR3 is TGTGCCAGCAGCTTCGTGACACCGGGGAGGGGTGGCTACACCTTC. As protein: CASSFVTPGRGGYTF.

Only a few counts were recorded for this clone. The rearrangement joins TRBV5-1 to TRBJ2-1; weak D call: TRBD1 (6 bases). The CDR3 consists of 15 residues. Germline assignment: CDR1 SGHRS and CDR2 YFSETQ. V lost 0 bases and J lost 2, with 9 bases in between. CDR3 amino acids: CASSLGDNAYNEQFF. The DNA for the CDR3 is TGCGCCAGCAGCTTGGGGGACAATGCCTACAATGAGCAGTTCTTC.

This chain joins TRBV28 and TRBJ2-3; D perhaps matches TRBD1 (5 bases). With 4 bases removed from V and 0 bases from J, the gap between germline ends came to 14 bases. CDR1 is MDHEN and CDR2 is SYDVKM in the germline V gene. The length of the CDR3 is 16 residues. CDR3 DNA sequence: TGTGCCAGCAGTTCCCCCGAGACAGCTAGCACAGATACGCAGTATTTT. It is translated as CASSSPETASTDTQYF.

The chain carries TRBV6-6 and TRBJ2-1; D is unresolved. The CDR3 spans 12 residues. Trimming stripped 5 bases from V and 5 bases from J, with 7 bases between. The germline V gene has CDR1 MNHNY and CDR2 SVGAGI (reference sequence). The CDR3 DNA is TGTGCCAGCAGTCCGGTAGACAATGAGCAGTTCTTC. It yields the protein CASSPVDNEQFF.

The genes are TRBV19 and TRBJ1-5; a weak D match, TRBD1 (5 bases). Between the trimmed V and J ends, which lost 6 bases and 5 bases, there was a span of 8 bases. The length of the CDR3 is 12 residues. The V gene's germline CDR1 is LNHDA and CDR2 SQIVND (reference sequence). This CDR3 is CASSRDYQPQHF. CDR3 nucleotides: TGTGCCAGTAGCAGGGATTATCAGCCCCAGCATTTT.

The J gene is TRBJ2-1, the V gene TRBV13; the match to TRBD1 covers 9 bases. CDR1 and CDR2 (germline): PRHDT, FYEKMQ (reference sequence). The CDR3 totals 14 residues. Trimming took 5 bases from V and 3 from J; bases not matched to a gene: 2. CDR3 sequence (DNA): TGTGCCAGCAGCCCGGGACAGGGCTACAATGAGCAGTTCTTC. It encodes CASSPGQGYNEQFF. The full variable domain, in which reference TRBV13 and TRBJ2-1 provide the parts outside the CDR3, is AAGVIQSPRHLIKEKRETATLKCYPIPRHDTVYWYQQGPGQDPQFLISFYEKMQSDKGSIPDRFSAQQFSDYHSELNMSSLELGDSALYFCASSPGQGYNEQFFGPGTRLTVL.

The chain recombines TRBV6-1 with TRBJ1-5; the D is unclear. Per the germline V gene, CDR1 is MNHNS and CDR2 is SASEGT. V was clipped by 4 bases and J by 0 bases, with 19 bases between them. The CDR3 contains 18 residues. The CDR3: CASSAAGSSKGSNQPQHF. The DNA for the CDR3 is TGTGCCAGCAGTGCCGCGGGGTCATCCAAGGGTAGCAATCAGCCCCAGCATTTT.

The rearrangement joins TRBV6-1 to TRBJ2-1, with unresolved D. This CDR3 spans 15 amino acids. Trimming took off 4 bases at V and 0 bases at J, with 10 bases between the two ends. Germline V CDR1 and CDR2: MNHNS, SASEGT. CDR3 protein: CASSGPVNSYNEQFF. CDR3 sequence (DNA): TGTGCCAGCAGTGGGCCAGTCAACTCCTACAATGAGCAGTTCTTC.

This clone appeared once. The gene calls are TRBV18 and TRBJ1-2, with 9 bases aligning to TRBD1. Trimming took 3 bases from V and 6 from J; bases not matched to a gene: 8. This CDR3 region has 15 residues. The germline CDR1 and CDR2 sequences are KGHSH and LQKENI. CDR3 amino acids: CASSPGTGIRDGYTF. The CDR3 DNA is TGTGCCAGCTCACCGGGGACAGGGATTCGGGATGGCTACACCTTC.

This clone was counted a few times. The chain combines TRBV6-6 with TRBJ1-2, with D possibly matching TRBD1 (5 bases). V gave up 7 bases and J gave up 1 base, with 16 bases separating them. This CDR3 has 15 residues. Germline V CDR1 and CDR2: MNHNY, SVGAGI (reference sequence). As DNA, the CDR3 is TGTGCCAGCACCTCCCACGGGCAGGGTAACTATGGCTACACCTTC. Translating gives CASTSHGQGNYGYTF.

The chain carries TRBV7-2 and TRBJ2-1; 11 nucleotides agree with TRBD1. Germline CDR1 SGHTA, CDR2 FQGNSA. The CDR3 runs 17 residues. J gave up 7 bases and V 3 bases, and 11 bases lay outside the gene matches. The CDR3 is CASSLGVWTGGGNEQFF. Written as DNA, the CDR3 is TGTGCCAGCAGCTTGGGGGTGTGGACAGGGGGCGGAAATGAGCAGTTCTTC.